The 29 T cell receptor beta chains in this list originate from one sample, sequenced in a study of vaccination and CD4 T cells after COVID-19. The treatment was: approximately 10-day PBMC culture with coronavirus spike peptide pools or control peptides (ViraFEST assay). For these receptors, no antigen is known. Oncomine TCR Beta short-read sequencing was applied to DNA from cultured CD4+ T cells. TCRdb reprocessed the PCR reads via MiXCR and lists one record per CDR3 protein. The sample contains around 13,000 distinct CDR3 sequences, 30% to 45% of which appear only once. Sequencing input: cultured CD4+ T cells from blood. The receptors derive from a human donor with COVID-19.

This clonotype was detected only a few times. The chain combines TRBV5-8 with TRBJ2-5; D perhaps matches TRBD2 (5 bases). This CDR3 spans 14 amino acids. CDR1 and CDR2 (germline): SGHTS, YDEGEE. V was cut by 4 bases and J by 5 bases, with 15 bases left in between. This CDR3 is CASSGSGYRETQYF. CDR3 nucleotide sequence: TGTGCCAGCAGCGGCTCGGGGTACCGGGAGACCCAGTACTTC.

The V call is TRBV21-1, the J call TRBJ2-1; the table gives TRBD1 as D, unverified against the DNA. TRBV21-1 represents a pseudogene. The CDR3 runs to 13 residues. Written as DNA, the CDR3 is TGTGCCAGCAGCAAACCCGCCCGGGTGTTGCAGTTCTTC. Translation gives CASSKPARVLQFF.

The rearrangement uses TRBV2 and TRBJ2-5, with 8 bases fitting TRBD1. CDR1 and CDR2 from the germline V gene are SNHLY and FYNNEI. V lost 6 bases and J lost 4; bases outside the gene matches: 1. The CDR3 loop spans 12 amino acids. CDR3 DNA sequence: TGTGCCAGCAGAGACAGGGGAGAGACCCAGTACTTC. This translates into CASRDRGETQYF.

The rearrangement links TRBV7-8 to TRBJ2-1, with D possibly TRBD2 on 6 matching bases. The CDR3 is 12 residues long. In germline, CDR1 is SGHVS, CDR2 FQNEAQ. The V gene lost 6 bases and the J gene lost 3 bases, with 6 bases spanning the gap. Written as DNA, the CDR3 is TGTGCCAGCAGGGGGGGCTACAATGAGCAGTTCTTC. Amino acids: CASRGGYNEQFF.

There are a few counts of this clonotype. V is TRBV6-5 and J is TRBJ2-1; possibly TRBD2 for D (6 bases). The CDR3 consists of 14 residues. V lost 0 bases and J 9 bases, leaving 12 bases between the germline ends. CDR1 MNHEY and CDR2 SVGAGI come from the germline V gene. The CDR3 nucleotides are TGTGCCAGCAGTTACTCGGAGCGTAGCGGTGAGCAGTTCTTC. Amino acids: CASSYSERSGEQFF.

This clonotype turned up a few times. The chain recombines TRBV7-9 with TRBJ2-7; TRBD1 aligns across 9 bases. The CDR3 is 14 residues long. After removal of 1 base from V and 10 bases from J, the junction contained 8 bases not matched to a gene. The germline V gene encodes CDR1 SEHNR and CDR2 FQNEAQ (reference sequence). In nucleotides, the CDR3 is TGTGCCAGCAGCTTAGAGGGGGACAGGGCCCACCAGTACTTC. It translates to CASSLEGDRAHQYF.

This clonotype was found a few times. V is TRBV7-2 and J is TRBJ2-5; 8 bases align to TRBD2. The CDR3 covers 16 residues. The V gene end was trimmed by 0 bases and the J gene end by 1 base; junction bases not matched to a gene: 4. The germline CDR1 and CDR2 sequences are SGHTA and FQGNSA. CDR3 nucleotide sequence: TGTGCCAGCAGCTTAGCTCGCGGGGGGCTCCAAGAGACCCAGTACTTC. Amino acid sequence: CASSLARGGLQETQYF.

V gene TRBV9 combines with J gene TRBJ1-6; D is undetermined. Trimming removed 3 bases at V and 10 bases at J, with 14 bases between. The CDR3 is 14 amino acids. Germline CDR1 and CDR2: SGDLS and YYNGEE. Written as DNA, the CDR3 is TGTGCCAGCAGCGCCTCCACGGGGAAATCACCCCTCCACTTT. Its protein is CASSASTGKSPLHF. The whole variable domain, remainder taken from reference TRBV9 and TRBJ1-6, is DSGVTQTPKHLITATGQRVTLRCSPRSGDLSVYWYQQSLDQGLQFLIQYYNGEERAKGNILERFSAQQFPDLHSELNLSSLELGDSALYFCASSASTGKSPLHFGNGTRLTVT.

The gene calls are TRBV5-4 and TRBJ2-5; 7 nucleotides line up with TRBD2. This CDR3 spans 13 amino acids. Germline V gene data show CDR1 as SGHNT and CDR2 as YYREEE (reference sequence). V was pared by 0 bases and J by 5 bases, with 1 base of the junction left unmatched. The CDR3 nucleotides are TGTGCCAGCAGCTTGGGGGGAGGGGAGACCCAGTACTTC. Translation gives CASSLGGGETQYF.

This clonotype was seen more than once but under ten times. This sequence joins TRBV11-3 and TRBJ1-2, with TRBD1 identical over 8 bases. The CDR3 is 15 amino acids. Trimming removed 1 base from V and 0 bases from J; junction bases left unmatched: 1. Germline V gives CDR1 SGHNT, CDR2 YENEEA. The CDR3 nucleotides are TGTGCCAGCAGCTTAGTACAGGGGGCTAACTATGGCTACACCTTC. Translated, it gives CASSLVQGANYGYTF.

The chain combines TRBV19 with TRBJ1-2; D might be TRBD1 (6 bases). The V and J ends lost 5 bases and 3 bases respectively, with 7 bases between them. This CDR3 region has 12 residues. Germline V gene data show CDR1 as LNHDA and CDR2 as SQIVND (reference sequence). The CDR3 sequence is CASSRTDYGYTF. The CDR3 DNA reads as TGTGCCAGTAGTCGGACAGACTATGGCTACACCTTC.

V usage is TRBV20-1 and J usage is TRBJ2-3, with D perhaps matching TRBD2 (6 bases). The length of the CDR3 is 16 residues. Trimming shortened V by 0 bases and J by 2 bases, and 15 bases separated the two germline ends. Germline assignment: CDR1 DFQATT and CDR2 SNEGSKA (reference sequence). In nucleotides, the CDR3 is TGCAGTGCTAGAGATTTGGCGGGGTCGCACACAGATACGCAGTATTTT. This sequence encodes CSARDLAGSHTDTQYF.

The genes are TRBV11-3 and TRBJ2-5; the D call may be TRBD1 or TRBD2 (6 bases each). Germline V lookup: CDR1 SGHNT, CDR2 YENEEA. This CDR3 region has 13 residues. V lost 4 bases and J 4 bases, leaving 10 bases between the germline ends. CDR3 nucleotide sequence: TGTGCCAGCAGCTCGGGGGCGCGAGAGACCCAGTACTTC. Its translation: CASSSGARETQYF.

This clonotype was seen more than once but under ten times. The chain combines TRBV20-1 with TRBJ2-2, with 7 bases fitting TRBD1. V shed 1 base, J shed 6 bases, and the junction held 5 bases outside the gene matches. The length of the CDR3 is 14 residues. Germline assignment: CDR1 DFQATT and CDR2 SNEGSKA (reference sequence). The CDR3 region is CSARVVGGPGELFF. In DNA form, the CDR3 reads TGCAGTGCTAGAGTGGTAGGGGGCCCCGGGGAGCTGTTTTTT.

This clonotype was counted a few times. V is TRBV11-3 and J is TRBJ2-5, with D unresolved. This CDR3 spans 13 amino acids. The V gene lost 5 bases and the J gene lost 0 bases, with 7 bases spanning the gap. CDR1 and CDR2 from the germline V gene are SGHNT and YENEEA. The CDR3, as DNA: TGTGCCAGCAGCGACGGACACCAAGAGACCCAGTACTTC. It encodes CASSDGHQETQYF.

The chain links TRBV7-9 to TRBJ2-3; the D gene is possibly TRBD2 (5 bases). CDR3 length: 14 amino acids. From germline, CDR1 is SEHNR and CDR2 FQNEAQ (reference sequence). V dropped 2 bases and J dropped 11 bases, with 17 bases sitting between them. Here the CDR3 reads CASSLSGRDSRQYF. CDR3 bases: TGTGCCAGCAGCTTATCTGGTCGGGATAGTCGGCAGTATTTT.

The V call is TRBV10-3, the J call TRBJ1-1; D is possibly TRBD1 (5 bases). This CDR3 contains 14 residues. Germline V lookup: CDR1 ENHRY, CDR2 SYGVKD. V shed 2 bases and J shed 10 bases, with 17 bases lying between them. The CDR3 region is CAISEIQTAWLAFF. The CDR3 DNA reads TGTGCCATCAGTGAGATTCAGACAGCTTGGTTAGCTTTCTTT.

This clonotype was detected only a few times. The chain links TRBV18 to TRBJ2-5; D remains ambiguous. Trimming took 2 bases from V and 5 from J, leaving 15 bases between them. The length of the CDR3 is 15 residues. The germline gives CDR1 KGHSH, CDR2 LQKENI. CDR3 region: CASSPIPASGETQYF. In DNA, the CDR3 is TGTGCCAGCTCACCAATACCAGCCTCTGGGGAGACCCAGTACTTC. Combining the CDR3 with reference TRBV18 and TRBJ2-5 gives the whole variable domain NAGVMQNPRHLVRRRGQEARLRCSPMKGHSHVYWYRQLPEEGLKFMVYLQKENIIDESGMPKERFSAEFPKEGPSILRIQQVVRGDSAAYFCASSPIPASGETQYFGPGTRLLVL.

This clonotype was seen only a few times. CDR3 nucleotide sequence: TGTGCCAGCAGTCTAGGGGTAATTCAGATGAACACTGAAGCTTTCTTT. It codes for CASSLGVIQMNTEAFF. The chain employs TRBV6-1 and TRBJ1-1; tentatively, D is TRBD1 (5 bases). This CDR3 has 16 residues. Germline CDR1 MNHNS, CDR2 SASEGT. Trimming left V 5 bases short and J 0 bases short, with 16 bases between.

The V gene is TRBV11-2, the J gene TRBJ2-2, with 7 bases lining up with TRBD1. The germline V gene encodes CDR1 SGHAT and CDR2 FQNNGV. Unmatched junction bases numbered 6, after V lost 5 bases and J lost 0 bases. The CDR3 contains 16 residues. This chain's CDR3 is CASSPPTGANTGELFF. For the CDR3, the DNA is TGTGCCAGCAGCCCCCCCACAGGGGCGAACACCGGGGAGCTGTTTTTT.

This clonotype has more than one count but fewer than ten. As DNA, the CDR3 is TGTGCCAGCAGCCTCGAGGGGCCTAATGAAAAACTGTTTTTT. It codes for CASSLEGPNEKLFF. V gene TRBV6-2 or TRBV6-3 combines with J gene TRBJ1-4; D possibly corresponds to TRBD1 (5 bases). Germline V CDR1 and CDR2: MNHEY, SVGEGT. V dropped 6 bases and J dropped 3 bases, with 11 bases sitting between them. This CDR3 contains 14 residues.

The chain links TRBV10-2 to TRBJ1-1; no reliable D call. With 5 bases removed from V and 1 base from J, the gap between germline ends came to 14 bases. CDR1 is WSHSY and CDR2 is SAAADI in the germline V gene. The CDR3 is 15 residues long. Written as DNA, the CDR3 is TGCGCCAGCAGTAACAAAGGCCGGGCGAACACTGAAGCTTTCTTT. Translated, it gives CASSNKGRANTEAFF.

The chain joins TRBV5-8 to TRBJ1-6; no definite D call. From germline, CDR1 is SGHTS and CDR2 YDEGEE. V was cut by 5 bases and J by 0 bases, with 9 bases left in between. The CDR3 is made up of 15 amino acids. CDR3 region: CASRFRNSYNSPLHF. For the CDR3, the DNA is TGTGCCAGCAGGTTCAGGAACTCCTATAATTCACCCCTCCACTTT.

This clonotype is categorized as medium-sized. The V call is TRBV7-9, the J call TRBJ2-5, with D possibly matching TRBD1 (6 bases). Trimming removed 2 bases at V and 4 bases at J, with 11 bases between. Germline values: CDR1 SEHNR, CDR2 FQNEAQ (reference sequence). CDR3 length equals 14 residues. DNA for the CDR3: TGTGCCAGCAGCTTACAGACAGGCTTAGAGACCCAGTACTTC. Amino acid sequence: CASSLQTGLETQYF.

By share, this clonotype counts as medium-sized. CDR3 region: CASSSGGVQPQHF. The CDR3 nucleotides are TGTGCCAGCAGCTCAGGGGGCGTTCAGCCCCAGCATTTT. V usage is TRBV7-2 and J usage is TRBJ1-5, with 8 bases matching TRBD1. The CDR3 totals 13 residues. Germline-derived CDR1 and CDR2 are SGHTA and FQGNSA. J was trimmed by 6 bases and V by 4 bases; bases with no gene match: 2.

This sequence joins TRBV5-1 and TRBJ2-3; 14 bases match TRBD2. The CDR3 has 17 residues. The germline CDR1 and CDR2 sequences are SGHRS and YFSETQ. The V and J ends lost 4 bases and 3 bases, in that order; junction bases with no gene match: 7. CDR3 sequence (DNA): TGCGCCAGCAGCCCATACCGGACTAGCGGGGGGACAGATACGCAGTATTTT. Translated: CASSPYRTSGGTDTQYF.

The chain uses TRBV10-3 and TRBJ1-6; D is undetermined. V gave up 3 bases and J gave up 10 bases, with 13 bases separating them. The germline CDR1 and CDR2 sequences are ENHRY and SYGVKD. The CDR3 spans 14 residues. CDR3: CAISEPSEESPLHF. The CDR3 nucleotides are TGTGCCATCAGTGAACCCTCTGAGGAGTCACCCCTCCACTTT.

The rearrangement links TRBV7-9 to TRBJ2-1; 7 bases map to TRBD2. The CDR3 spans 15 residues. V was pared by 4 bases and J by 6 bases, with 9 bases of the junction left unmatched. Germline CDR1 is SEHNR and CDR2 is FQNEAQ (reference sequence). The CDR3, as DNA: TGTGCCAGCAGCTCCCTCCGGGAGGTGGGCAATGAGCAGTTCTTC. Translating it yields CASSSLREVGNEQFF.

This clonotype showed up just a few times. The chain is built from TRBV20-1 and TRBJ1-2; TRBD1 aligns across 10 bases. The CDR3 covers 14 residues. Looked up from germline, CDR1 is DFQATT and CDR2 is SNEGSKA (reference sequence). Trimming at V came to 3 bases and at J to 6 bases, leaving 7 bases not matched to a gene. The CDR3 reads CSARGGQGNDGYTF. The CDR3 nucleotides are TGCAGTGCTAGGGGGGGACAGGGGAACGATGGCTACACCTTC.